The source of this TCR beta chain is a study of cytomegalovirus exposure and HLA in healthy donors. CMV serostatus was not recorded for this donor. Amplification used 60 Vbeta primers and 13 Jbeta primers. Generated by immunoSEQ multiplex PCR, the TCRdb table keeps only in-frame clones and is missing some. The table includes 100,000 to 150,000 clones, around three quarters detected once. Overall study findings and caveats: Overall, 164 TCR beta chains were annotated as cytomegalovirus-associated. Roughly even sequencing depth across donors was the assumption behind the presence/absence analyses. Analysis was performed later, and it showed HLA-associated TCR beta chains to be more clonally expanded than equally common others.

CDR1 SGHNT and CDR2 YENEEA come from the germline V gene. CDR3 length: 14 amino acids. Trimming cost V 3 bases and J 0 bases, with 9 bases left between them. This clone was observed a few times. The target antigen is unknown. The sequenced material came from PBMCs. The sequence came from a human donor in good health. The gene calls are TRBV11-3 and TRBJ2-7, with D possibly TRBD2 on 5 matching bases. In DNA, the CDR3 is TGTGCCAGCAGCTTGGGAGCGGTCTCCTACGAGCAGTACTTC. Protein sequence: CASSLGAVSYEQYF.